This T cell receptor beta chain was captured by sequencing in a study of patients and donors after allogeneic stem cell transplantation. MiXCR was run by TCRdb on the RT-PCR reads, yielding one entry per CDR3 protein. The data contain 800,000 to 1,000,000 distinct CDR3 sequences, 15% to 20% of them singletons. This clonotype showed up just a few times. Germline V CDR1 and CDR2: DFQATT, SNEGSKA (reference sequence). The CDR3 spans 14 residues. J lost 6 bases, V lost 5 bases, and 5 bases had no gene match. The source of this sequence is a human donor who was either an allogeneic HSCT recipient or a stem cell or donor lymphocyte infusion donor (not recorded which). It is not recorded whose cells these are; they may come from a transplant donor. The chain links TRBV20-1 to TRBJ2-1, with 12 bases fitting TRBD2. Sequencing was done on a sample of blood, either unsorted or a sorted T cell fraction (not recorded which). CDR3 protein: CSALLAGGINEQFF. In nucleotides, the CDR3 is TGCAGTGCTCTACTAGCGGGAGGAATCAATGAGCAGTTCTTC.